This T cell receptor beta chain is from a study of technical replicates of blood from several donors. V was clipped by 5 bases and J by 7 bases, with 17 bases between them. Germline V gene lookup returns CDR1 MNHEY and CDR2 SMNVEV (reference sequence). This CDR3 has 15 residues. Measured with immunoSEQ multiplex PCR; TCRdb has only the in-frame clones, and not every one. The profile shows about 73,000 clones, over 90% of them singletons. The sequenced material came from PBMCs. J is TRBJ2-2 and V is TRBV27; D is possibly TRBD2 (5 bases). The clonotype originates from a human donor in good health. Some clones in this sample may be carry-over from other donors' samples. The CDR3 nucleotides are TGTGCCAGCAGTACGCCCTCCTTGGCGGGCGGGGAGCTGTTTTTT. It specifies CASSTPSLAGGELFF.